Each of the 18 T cell receptor beta chains below was sequenced from the same sample in a study of blood T cells in healthy people across ages. Together with a sample-barcoded 5' primer, a J-beta primer mix was included in a second PCR lasting about 6 to 11 cycles. From the 5' RACE reads, TCRdb called clonotypes with MiXCR, one entry per CDR3 protein. The data contain about 280,000 distinct CDR3 sequences, around 27% of them seen just once; the ten biggest clones take up 29%. Sequences were obtained from blood. Source of these receptors: a woman aged 70-85 years in good health.

The genes are TRBV7-6 and TRBJ2-7, with D maybe TRBD1 (5 bases). Trimming removed 2 bases at V and 5 bases at J, with 13 bases between. This CDR3 comprises 14 residues. Germline assignment: CDR1 SGHVS and CDR2 FNYEAQ. CDR3 amino acids: CASSLYQGPNEQYF. As DNA, the CDR3 is TGTGCCAGCAGCTTATATCAGGGCCCCAACGAGCAGTACTTC.

This clonotype has just a few counts. V is TRBV29-1 and J is TRBJ2-3, with D perhaps matching TRBD1 (6 bases). The CDR3 covers 14 residues. Germline V CDR1 and CDR2: SQVTM, ANQGSEA. V gave up 0 bases and J gave up 11 bases, with 18 bases separating them. The CDR3 nucleotides read TGCAGCGTTGAAGAAGGCCAGGGACAAAGGGGGCAGTATTTT. It encodes CSVEEGQGQRGQYF.

The chain has TRBV5-1 and TRBJ2-3; 8 bases agree with TRBD2. This CDR3 contains 19 residues. The V and J ends lost 4 bases and 0 bases, in that order; junction bases with no gene match: 16. Looked up from germline, CDR1 is SGHRS and CDR2 is YFSETQ. Here the CDR3 DNA reads TGCGCCAGCAGCACCTCCGGGAAGCTTAGCGGGGCTAGCACAGATACGCAGTATTTT. Protein: CASSTSGKLSGASTDTQYF.

CDR3 in DNA: TGTGCCACCCTAGGACTGATGTCCTACGAGCAGTACTTC. Its protein is CATLGLMSYEQYF. The chain links TRBV27 to TRBJ2-5; a weak D match, TRBD2 (5 bases). The DNA end favors TRBJ2-7, so the J call may be wrong. From germline, CDR1 is MNHEY and CDR2 SMNVEV (reference sequence). The CDR3 sequence is 13 residues long.

In its sample, this clonotype was seen a few times. The J gene is TRBJ2-3, the V gene TRBV27, with D perhaps TRBD1 (5 bases). CDR3 size: 17 residues. Germline CDR1 and CDR2: MNHEY and SMNVEV (reference sequence). Trimming removed 6 bases at V and 6 bases at J, with 25 bases between. Here the CDR3 reads CASRLSQGRALMDTQYF. CDR3 DNA: TGTGCCAGCAGGCTAAGCCAGGGAAGGGCTCTAATGGATACGCAGTATTTT.

This clonotype was recorded many times. The chain is built from TRBV12-2 and TRBJ2-7; TRBD2 is taken as the D call from the table, unchecked against the DNA. TRBV12-2 is assigned pseudogene status. This CDR3 has 15 amino acids. CDR3 protein: CASRELAGVAYEQYF. The CDR3 DNA reads as TGTGCAAGTCGAGAGCTAGCGGGAGTTGCCTACGAGCAGTACTTC.

This clonotype came up a few times. The chain carries TRBV5-1 and TRBJ2-6; 9 bases line up with TRBD1. Trimming cost V 6 bases and J 1 base; bases outside gene matches: 5. The length of the CDR3 is 16 residues. The germline CDR1 and CDR2 sequences are SGHRS and YFSETQ. The CDR3 loop reads CASTQGQGSGANVLTF. CDR3 bases: TGCGCCAGCACCCAGGGACAGGGATCTGGGGCCAACGTCCTGACTTTC.

This chain links TRBV7-2 with TRBJ2-2; perhaps TRBD2 as D (6 bases). V lost 0 bases and J lost 3, with 14 bases in between. The germline gives CDR1 SGHTA, CDR2 FQGNSA. This CDR3 is 17 amino acids long. The CDR3 DNA is TGTGCCAGCAGCTTAGCCGGGGAGCGGGTATACACCGGGGAGCTGTTTTTT. This gives the protein CASSLAGERVYTGELFF.

The table lists this clonotype with a few counts. The V and J genes are TRBV27 and TRBJ2-7, with 14 positions matching TRBD2. V dropped 8 bases and J dropped 10; count of bases not matched to a gene: 1. CDR3 size: 11 residues. Looked up from germline, CDR1 is MNHEY and CDR2 is SMNVEV (reference sequence). CDR3 residues: CASGTSGRQYF. The CDR3 DNA sequence: TGTGCCAGCGGGACTAGCGGGAGACAGTACTTC.

This clonotype was detected a few times. The genes are TRBV6-1 and TRBJ2-3, with D unclear. The CDR3 is made up of 15 amino acids. In germline, CDR1 is MNHNS, CDR2 SASEGT. The germline V and J ends were trimmed by 0 bases and 0 bases, with 7 bases remaining between them. CDR3: CASSEAQLSTDTQYF. For the CDR3, the DNA is TGTGCCAGCAGTGAAGCCCAGCTTAGCACAGATACGCAGTATTTT.

This clonotype was observed at least ten times. The chain joins TRBV5-1 to TRBJ2-5; D not certain. V shed 0 bases and J shed 5 bases, with 11 bases lying between them. This CDR3 has 14 amino acids. The germline V gene has CDR1 SGHRS and CDR2 YFSETQ. In DNA, the CDR3 is TGCGCCAGCAGCTTGGGCGGTAATGAGGAGACCCAGTACTTC. Translation gives CASSLGGNEETQYF.

The chain recombines TRBV15 with TRBJ1-4; no definite D call. Germline lookup yields CDR1 LNHNV and CDR2 YYDKDF (reference sequence). CDR3 length equals 16 residues. The V end lost 5 bases, the J end lost 6 bases, and 19 bases lay between the germline ends. CDR3 DNA: TGTGCCACCAGCCGGACCTCATCACAATGGGATGAAAAACTGTTTTTT. Its translation: CATSRTSSQWDEKLFF.

This clonotype was counted between two and nine times. The chain uses TRBV5-4 and TRBJ2-3; D might be TRBD2 (6 bases). The V gene lost 0 bases and the J gene lost 4 bases, with 12 bases spanning the gap. The CDR3 is 15 residues long. In germline, CDR1 is SGHNT, CDR2 YYREEE (reference sequence). The CDR3 nucleotides read TGTGCCAGCAGCTTGGGTCCTAGCGAAGCAGATACGCAGTATTTT. Its translation: CASSLGPSEADTQYF.

The chain is built from TRBV18 and TRBJ2-1, with unresolved D. V lost 6 bases and J lost 6, with 9 bases in between. The CDR3 is made up of 12 amino acids. The germline gives CDR1 KGHSH, CDR2 LQKENI. The CDR3, as DNA: TGTGCCAGCTCCCGAGTGAGCAATGAGCAGTTCTTC. This gives the protein CASSRVSNEQFF.

This clonotype appeared a few times. J is TRBJ2-3 and V is TRBV7-3, with no clear D. The germline V gene has CDR1 SGHTA and CDR2 FQGTGA. Between the trimmed V and J ends, which lost 3 bases and 6 bases, there was a span of 16 bases. The length of the CDR3 is 15 residues. CDR3 amino acids: CASSLTLNGLDTQYF. The CDR3 nucleotides read TGTGCCAGCAGCTTGACGTTGAACGGGTTGGATACGCAGTATTTT. Full variable domain (outside the CDR3, taken from reference TRBV7-3 and TRBJ2-3): GAGVSQTPSNKVTEKGKYVELRCDPISGHTALYWYRQSLGQGPEFLIYFQGTGAADDSGLPNDRFFAVRPEGSVSTLKIQRTERGDSAVYLCASSLTLNGLDTQYFGPGTRLTVL.

This clonotype was counted only a few times. The genes are TRBV15 and TRBJ2-5; D gene ambiguous. V shed 5 bases and J shed 3 bases, with 22 bases lying between them. The CDR3 covers 17 residues. CDR1 and CDR2 (germline): LNHNV, YYDKDF (reference sequence). The CDR3 region has the DNA TGTGCCACCAGCGGAACCGGACGCATTAAAGATGAAGAGACCCAGTACTTC. Its translation: CATSGTGRIKDEETQYF. The full variable domain, rest sourced from reference TRBV15 and TRBJ2-5, is DAMVIQNPRYQVTQFGKPVTLSCSQTLNHNVMYWYQQKSSQAPKLLFHYYDKDFNNEADTPDNFQSRRPNTSFCFLDIRSPGLGDTAMYLCATSGTGRIKDEETQYFGPGTRLLVL.

The J gene is TRBJ1-4, the V gene TRBV10-3; D unresolved. Germline V lookup: CDR1 ENHRY, CDR2 SYGVKD. Trimming removed 5 bases from V and 4 bases from J, with 8 bases in between. The CDR3 totals 13 residues. The CDR3 nucleotides are TGTGCCATCAGTTACAGAGTTAATGAAAAACTGTTTTTT. It yields the protein CAISYRVNEKLFF.

Many counts were recorded for this clonotype. The chain employs TRBV11-2 and TRBJ2-7; D may correspond to TRBD1 or TRBD2 (5 bases each). Germline-derived CDR1 and CDR2 are SGHAT and FQNNGV. The ends were cut back, 6 bases at V and 7 bases at J, with 22 bases in the middle. The CDR3 runs 15 residues. CDR3: CASRSLVGTTGEQYF. The CDR3 DNA follows: TGTGCCAGCAGATCGTTGGTGGGGACCACTGGGGAGCAGTACTTC.